This T cell receptor (beta chain) was sequenced during a study of monozygotic twins with inflammatory bowel disease. The study, taken as a whole, reports: Treatment differences in immunosuppression may have added variability to the repertoires of patients. Using the inverse Simpson index, IBD patients had lower TCRbeta diversity than healthy co-twins.

Details on this clonotype: Its antigen is unidentified.

TCRalpha along with TCRbeta cDNA was subjected to two nested PCRs lasting approximately 16 and 9 cycles. TCRdb re-called the 5' RACE reads and gives one entry per CDR3 protein, without DNA. Here the sample table reports over 150,000 distinct CDR3 sequences. Unsorted whole blood yielded the total RNA, with T cells left unselected. The germline CDR1 and CDR2 sequences are MNHEY and SVGEGT. The CDR3 runs to 16 residues. Sequencing was performed on blood. This chain uses TRBV6-2 or TRBV6-3 with TRBJ2-7; TCRdb's assignment of TRBD1 cannot be checked, as there is no DNA. This receptor was taken from a human donor with ulcerative colitis or Crohn's disease, or a healthy co-twin of an affected twin (not recorded which). CDR3 residues: CASSYFRQAGSYEQYF.